A selection of T cell receptor beta chains follows, all from one sample in a study of CD8 T cells in ankylosing spondylitis. A single record per CDR3 protein comes from TCRdb applying MiXCR to the 5' RACE reads. The profile covers about 450,000 distinct CDR3 sequences, with 26% appearing a single time and 0.89% taken by the ten largest. Source material: blood, either unsorted or a sorted T cell fraction (not recorded which). These receptors originate from a male donor with ankylosing spondylitis. The CDR3 runs from the conserved cysteine through the conserved F or W. The D gene is left open where the match is weak. Only some rows state a clone size, as once, few, many or a class for expanded clones.

D gene: TRBD1
clone size: .
V gene: TRBV2
J gene: TRBJ1-2
CDR3 protein: CASTGDRTNYGYTF
CDR3 DNA: TGTGCCAGCACTGGGGACAGGACCAACTATGGCTACACCTTC

D gene: .
clone size: .
V gene: TRBV12-3/TRBV12-4
J gene: TRBJ2-7
CDR3 protein: CASRLGLGYEQYF
CDR3 DNA: TGTGCCAGCAGATTGGGGTTGGGCTACGAGCAGTACTTC

D gene: .
clone size: few
V gene: TRBV12-3/TRBV12-4
J gene: TRBJ1-4
CDR3 protein: CASSLATGSGSFF
CDR3 DNA: TGTGCCAGCAGTTTAGCGACCGGATCAGGCTCCTTTTTT

D gene: TRBD1
clone size: few
V gene: TRBV12-3/TRBV12-4
J gene: TRBJ2-5
CDR3 protein: CASSQGQGGAETQYF
CDR3 DNA: TGTGCCAGCAGTCAGGGACAGGGGGGTGCTGAGACCCAGTACTTC

D gene: TRBD1
clone size: once
V gene: TRBV27
J gene: TRBJ1-4
CDR3 protein: CASSYRGSMEKLFF
CDR3 DNA: TGTGCCAGCAGCTACAGGGGGTCTATGGAAAAACTGTTTTTT

D gene: TRBD1
clone size: few
V gene: TRBV20-1
J gene: TRBJ1-6
CDR3 protein: CSAKLPGQLYNSPLHF
CDR3 DNA: TGCAGTGCTAAGCTCCCGGGACAGCTTTATAATTCACCCCTCCACTTT

D gene: TRBD1
clone size: few
V gene: TRBV5-1
J gene: TRBJ2-3
CDR3 protein: CASSLQGVTDTQYF
CDR3 DNA: TGCGCCAGCAGTTTGCAGGGGGTCACAGATACGCAGTATTTT

D gene: .
clone size: .
V gene: TRBV27
J gene: TRBJ2-1
CDR3 protein: CASSSVTRGEQFF
CDR3 DNA: TGTGCCAGCAGTTCGGTCACACGGGGTGAGCAGTTCTTC

D gene: .
clone size: few
V gene: TRBV24-1
J gene: TRBJ1-2
CDR3 protein: CATSDPPAGHGYTF
CDR3 DNA: TGTGCCACCAGTGATCCGCCTGCTGGGCATGGCTACACCTTC

D gene: .
clone size: once
V gene: TRBV20-1
J gene: TRBJ2-1
CDR3 protein: CSASPRVYNEQFF
CDR3 DNA: TGCAGTGCTAGTCCTAGGGTTTACAATGAGCAGTTCTTC

D gene: .
clone size: few
V gene: TRBV7-2
J gene: TRBJ2-1
CDR3 protein: CASSSLLGVGNEQFF
CDR3 DNA: TGTGCCAGCAGCTCCCTATTGGGGGTGGGCAATGAGCAGTTCTTC

D gene: .
clone size: .
V gene: TRBV10-3
J gene: TRBJ2-3
CDR3 protein: CAIMSPGTDTQYF
CDR3 DNA: TGTGCCATCATGTCACCTGGCACAGATACGCAGTATTTT

D gene: .
clone size: few
V gene: TRBV11-1
J gene: TRBJ2-3
CDR3 protein: CASSGGYVDTQYF
CDR3 DNA: TGTGCCAGCAGCGGGGGTTACGTGGATACGCAGTATTTT

D gene: .
clone size: .
V gene: TRBV20-1
J gene: TRBJ1-1
CDR3 protein: CSARAPMGGARAEAFF
CDR3 DNA: TGCAGTGCTAGAGCTCCGATGGGGGGGGCGAGGGCTGAAGCTTTCTTT

D gene: .
clone size: few
V gene: TRBV5-1
J gene: TRBJ1-1
CDR3 protein: CASSFEAASTEAFF
CDR3 DNA: TGCGCCAGCAGCTTTGAGGCAGCGAGCACTGAAGCTTTCTTT

D gene: .
clone size: few
V gene: TRBV20-1
J gene: TRBJ2-7
CDR3 protein: CSASIRQHYPTEQYF
CDR3 DNA: TGCAGTGCTAGTATACGGCAGCACTATCCTACCGAGCAGTACTTC

D gene: .
clone size: few
V gene: TRBV20-1
J gene: TRBJ2-1
CDR3 protein: CSARRPSGTGNEQFF
CDR3 DNA: TGCAGTGCTCGAAGGCCTAGCGGGACAGGCAATGAGCAGTTCTTC

D gene: .
clone size: .
V gene: TRBV3-1
J gene: TRBJ2-1
CDR3 protein: CASSQDPASPYNEQFF
CDR3 DNA: TGTGCCAGCAGCCAAGATCCGGCTAGCCCCTACAATGAGCAGTTCTTC

D gene: TRBD2
clone size: few
V gene: TRBV5-1
J gene: TRBJ2-1
CDR3 protein: CASSFPGLASKGEQFF
CDR3 DNA: TGCGCCAGCAGCTTTCCGGGACTAGCGTCGAAGGGTGAGCAGTTCTTC

D gene: .
clone size: .
V gene: TRBV7-2
J gene: TRBJ2-5
CDR3 protein: CASLRWLQETQYF
CDR3 DNA: TGTGCCAGCTTAAGATGGTTACAAGAGACCCAGTACTTC

D gene: .
clone size: few
V gene: TRBV3-1
J gene: TRBJ1-3
CDR3 protein: CASSQLAGAWSTSGNTIYF
CDR3 DNA: TGTGCCAGCAGCCAATTGGCCGGGGCTTGGTCGACTTCTGGAAACACCATATATTTT

D gene: TRBD2
clone size: .
V gene: TRBV20-1
J gene: TRBJ2-3
CDR3 protein: CSAPSSGFTDTQYF
CDR3 DNA: TGCAGTGCCCCCTCTAGCGGGTTCACAGATACGCAGTATTTT

D gene: .
clone size: many
V gene: TRBV3-1
J gene: TRBJ2-4
CDR3 protein: CASSQEVPGPGKNIQYF
CDR3 DNA: TGTGCCAGCAGCCAAGAAGTCCCCGGGCCAGGCAAAAACATTCAGTACTTC

D gene: .
clone size: few
V gene: TRBV11-2
J gene: TRBJ2-3
CDR3 protein: CASSFSRGTDTQYF
CDR3 DNA: TGTGCCAGCAGCTTCTCAAGGGGGACGGATACGCAGTATTTT

D gene: .
clone size: few
V gene: TRBV20-1
J gene: TRBJ2-4
CDR3 protein: CSARGASESIQYF
CDR3 DNA: TGCAGTGCTAGGGGGGCCAGCGAAAGCATTCAGTACTTC

D gene: .
clone size: .
V gene: TRBV20-1
J gene: TRBJ2-3
CDR3 protein: CSAGPDTQYF
CDR3 DNA: TGCAGTGCCGGCCCAGATACGCAGTATTTT

D gene: TRBD1
clone size: .
V gene: TRBV20-1
J gene: TRBJ1-5
CDR3 protein: CSARQGGGNQPQHF
CDR3 DNA: TGCAGTGCTAGACAGGGGGGGGGCAATCAGCCCCAGCATTTT

D gene: TRBD1
clone size: few
V gene: TRBV7-9
J gene: TRBJ1-5
CDR3 protein: CASSGGDRNQPQHF
CDR3 DNA: TGTGCCAGCAGTGGGGGGGACAGAAATCAGCCCCAGCATTTT

D gene: TRBD2
clone size: .
V gene: TRBV5-4
J gene: TRBJ2-5
CDR3 protein: CASSELAGDRETQYF
CDR3 DNA: TGTGCCAGCAGCGAACTAGCGGGAGATAGAGAGACCCAGTACTTC

D gene: TRBD2
clone size: .
V gene: TRBV20-1
J gene: TRBJ2-2
CDR3 protein: CSARLAGASYTGELFF
CDR3 DNA: TGCAGTGCTAGACTAGCGGGAGCATCGTACACCGGGGAGCTGTTTTTT

D gene: .
clone size: many
V gene: TRBV3-1
J gene: TRBJ2-5
CDR3 protein: CASSQDPSQETQYF
CDR3 DNA: TGTGCCAGCAGCCAAGACCCAAGCCAAGAGACCCAGTACTTC

D gene: TRBD2
clone size: .
V gene: TRBV20-1
J gene: TRBJ2-7
CDR3 protein: CSASPSGRYEQYF
CDR3 DNA: TGCAGTGCTAGCCCTAGCGGACGCTACGAGCAGTACTTC

D gene: .
clone size: few
V gene: TRBV2
J gene: TRBJ2-1
CDR3 protein: CASTGGASYNEQFF
CDR3 DNA: TGTGCCAGCACTGGGGGGGCCTCCTACAATGAGCAGTTCTTC

D gene: TRBD2
clone size: few
V gene: TRBV20-1
J gene: TRBJ2-3
CDR3 protein: CSARRLAATDTQYF
CDR3 DNA: TGCAGTGCTAGGAGGCTAGCGGCCACAGATACGCAGTATTTT